The 5 T cell receptor beta chains listed next were all sequenced from one sample in a study of T cells in Graves' hyperthyroidism and ophthalmopathy. The CDR3 regions of TCR beta were amplified from RNA transcripts. HTBI primers were employed in a first-round RT-PCR of the TCR CDR3. TCRdb redid the calling of the multiplex PCR reads with MiXCR, one entry per CDR3 protein. This sample has 350,000 or so distinct CDR3 sequences, with around 18% found just once. The material sequenced was blood. The receptors stem from a woman aged 40-49 years with Graves' ophthalmopathy.

This clonotype was seen ten or more times. The chain links TRBV12-3 or TRBV12-4 to TRBJ2-3, with 9 bases aligning to TRBD2. This CDR3 has 15 amino acids. J lost 6 bases, V lost 5 bases, and 9 bases had no gene match. CDR3 amino acids: CASSRRGSGSDTQYF. In DNA, the CDR3 is TGTGCCAGCAGTCGTCGTGGTAGCGGGAGCGATACGCAGTATTTT.

J is TRBJ2-7 and V is TRBV6-1; the D gene is possibly TRBD1 (5 bases). Germline V gene sequence: CDR1 MNHNS, CDR2 SASEGT. The V gene lost 6 bases and the J gene lost 3 bases, with 12 bases spanning the gap. CDR3 length equals 13 residues. The CDR3 nucleotides read TGTGCCAGCAGAGCAGGGCTTGGCTACGAGCAGTACTTC. Its protein product is CASRAGLGYEQYF.

This clonotype has a count of ten or more. The chain joins TRBV4-1 to TRBJ2-7; D is undetermined. The germline CDR1 and CDR2 sequences are MGHRA and YSYEKL. The CDR3 runs to 13 residues. With 3 bases removed from V and 6 bases from J, the gap between germline ends came to 12 bases. This chain's CDR3 is CASSHLELGEQYF. CDR3 DNA sequence: TGCGCCAGCAGCCACCTAGAATTAGGCGAGCAGTACTTC.

The table lists this clonotype with many counts. The V gene is TRBV5-1, the J gene TRBJ2-4; the match to TRBD2 covers 10 bases. The V gene end was trimmed by 0 bases and the J gene end by 1 base; junction bases not matched to a gene: 7. CDR3 length: 18 amino acids. In germline, CDR1 is SGHRS, CDR2 YFSETQ. The CDR3 region is CASSLGRLAGAAKNIQYF. The CDR3 region has the DNA TGCGCCAGCAGCTTGGGAAGGCTAGCGGGAGCGGCCAAAAACATTCAGTACTTC.

In its sample, this clonotype was seen many times. The chain employs TRBV20-1 and TRBJ2-7; the D is unclear. V lost 4 bases to trimming and J lost 7 bases, with 11 bases between them. The CDR3 has 11 amino acids. Germline-derived CDR1 and CDR2 are DFQATT and SNEGSKA (reference sequence). CDR3 in DNA: TGCAGTGCTACCTGGGCCGGGGAGCAGTACTTC. Translating gives CSATWAGEQYF.